The clone carrying this T cell receptor beta chain has ten or more counts. Its antigen is still unknown. The data were obtained in a study of T cells after yellow fever vaccination. About the study: In the case of low-cell-number fractions, SMART-Seq v4 Ultra Low Input was used for preparation. General study points: There was a small share of clonotypes that showed up in both the CD4 and CD8 compartments.

Each CDR3 protein is one row after TCRdb ran MiXCR on the 5' RACE reads. Here the sample spans under 300,000 distinct CDR3 sequences, 6.5% to 8.5% being singletons. The germline V gene encodes CDR1 SNHLY and CDR2 FYNNEI. V gave up 2 bases and J gave up 2 bases, with 9 bases separating them. The CDR3 totals 14 residues. The source was CD4+ T cells sorted from PBMCs, collected 15 days after the yellow fever booster vaccination. The receptor comes from a man under 40 who received the YFV17D yellow fever vaccine. The V gene is TRBV2, the J gene TRBJ2-5, with a weak D call TRBD1 (6 bases). The CDR3 sequence: CASSEQGPQETQYF. DNA of the CDR3: TGTGCCAGCAGTGAACAGGGGCCACAAGAGACCCAGTACTTC.